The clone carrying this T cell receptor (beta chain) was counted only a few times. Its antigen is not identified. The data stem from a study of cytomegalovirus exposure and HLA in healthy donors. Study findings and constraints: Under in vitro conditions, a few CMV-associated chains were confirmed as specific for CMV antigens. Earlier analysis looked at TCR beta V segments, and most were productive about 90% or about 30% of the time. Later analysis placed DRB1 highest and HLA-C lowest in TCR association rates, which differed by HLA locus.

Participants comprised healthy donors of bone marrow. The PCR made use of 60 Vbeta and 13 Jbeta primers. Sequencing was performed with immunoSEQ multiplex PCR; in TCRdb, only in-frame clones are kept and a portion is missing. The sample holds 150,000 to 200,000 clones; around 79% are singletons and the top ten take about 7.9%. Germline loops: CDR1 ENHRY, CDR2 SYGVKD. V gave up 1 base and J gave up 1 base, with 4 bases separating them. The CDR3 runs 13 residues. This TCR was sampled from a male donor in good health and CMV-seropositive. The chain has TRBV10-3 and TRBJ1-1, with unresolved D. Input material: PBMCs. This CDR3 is CAISEYGNTEAFF. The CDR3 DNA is TGTGCCATCAGTGAGTACGGGAACACTGAAGCTTTCTTT.